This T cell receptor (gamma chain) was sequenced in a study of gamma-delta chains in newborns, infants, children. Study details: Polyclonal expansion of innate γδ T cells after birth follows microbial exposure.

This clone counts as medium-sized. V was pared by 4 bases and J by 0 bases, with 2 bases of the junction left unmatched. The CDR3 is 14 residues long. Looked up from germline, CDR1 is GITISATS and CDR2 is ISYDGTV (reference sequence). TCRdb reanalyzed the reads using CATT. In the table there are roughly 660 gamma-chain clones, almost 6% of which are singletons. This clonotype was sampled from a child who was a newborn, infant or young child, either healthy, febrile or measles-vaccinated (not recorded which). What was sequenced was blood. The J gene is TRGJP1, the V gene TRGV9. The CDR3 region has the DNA TGTGCCTTGTGGGACTATACCACTGGTTGGTTCAAGATATTT. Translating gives CALWDYTTGWFKIF.